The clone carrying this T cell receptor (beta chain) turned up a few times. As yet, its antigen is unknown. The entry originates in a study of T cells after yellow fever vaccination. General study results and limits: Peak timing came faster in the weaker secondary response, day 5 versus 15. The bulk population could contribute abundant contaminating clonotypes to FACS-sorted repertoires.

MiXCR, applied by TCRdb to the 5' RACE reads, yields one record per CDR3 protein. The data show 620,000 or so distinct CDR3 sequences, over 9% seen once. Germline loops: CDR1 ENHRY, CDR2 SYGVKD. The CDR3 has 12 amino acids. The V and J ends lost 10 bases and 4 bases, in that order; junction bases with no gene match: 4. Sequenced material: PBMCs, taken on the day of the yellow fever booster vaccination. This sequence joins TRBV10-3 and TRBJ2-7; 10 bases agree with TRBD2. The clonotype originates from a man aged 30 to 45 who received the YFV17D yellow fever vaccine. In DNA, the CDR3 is TGTGCCACCAAGCGGGAGGGTTACGAGCAGTACTTC. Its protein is CATKREGYEQYF.